These 18 T cell receptor beta chains were all obtained from the same sample, sequenced in a study of T-cell memory formation after mild COVID-19. MiXCR was run by TCRdb on the 5' RACE reads, yielding one entry per CDR3 protein. The sample carries 190,000 or so distinct CDR3 sequences, roughly a tenth recorded once. Sample: PBMCs or a T cell subset sorted from them (not recorded which). These receptors all come from a man aged 18-30 years who had mild COVID-19 (a few samples of this study predate the infection). Cell type and time point are not known.

This clonotype was detected a few times. The chain is built from TRBV7-2 and TRBJ2-6; D gene uncertain. This CDR3 comprises 16 residues. Trimming removed 7 bases at V and 0 bases at J, with 13 bases between. Germline loops: CDR1 SGHTA, CDR2 FQGNSA. This chain's CDR3 is CASTPLGYSGANVLTF. CDR3 nucleotides: TGTGCCAGCACCCCTTTAGGATACTCTGGGGCCAACGTCCTGACTTTC.

This clonotype has just a few counts. This chain links TRBV28 with TRBJ1-2; D is unresolved. The CDR3 is made up of 12 amino acids. Trimming took 3 bases from V and 5 from J, leaving 7 bases between them. Germline V gene data show CDR1 as MDHEN and CDR2 as SYDVKM. The CDR3 DNA reads as TGTGCCAGCAGTTTTCAAGCTTATGGCTACACCTTC. It specifies CASSFQAYGYTF.

This clonotype was seen only a few times. The chain is built from TRBV11-2 and TRBJ1-4; D is undetermined. Germline CDR1 and CDR2: SGHAT and FQNNGV. This CDR3 is built from 13 residues. The ends were cut back, 3 bases at V and 3 bases at J, with 5 bases in the middle. CDR3 protein: CASSFVPNEKLFF. The CDR3 DNA reads TGTGCCAGCAGCTTTGTACCTAATGAAAAACTGTTTTTT.

The CDR3 bases are TGTGCCAGCAGCTTTCGCGGGGGCAAGGATGAGCAGTTCTTC. Protein product: CASSFRGGKDEQFF. The genes are TRBV5-4 and TRBJ2-1; weak D call: TRBD2 (7 bases). CDR1 and CDR2 (germline): SGHNT, YYREEE (reference sequence). V dropped 2 bases and J dropped 8 bases, with 14 bases sitting between them. The CDR3 has 14 residues.

In this sample, this clonotype turned up a few times. This sequence joins TRBV2 and TRBJ1-2; tentatively, D is TRBD1 (6 bases). The CDR3 extends over 16 amino acids. Deletions cut 0 bases from V and 7 bases from J, with 18 bases between. The germline V gene has CDR1 SNHLY and CDR2 FYNNEI. The CDR3 DNA reads as TGTGCCAGCAGTGAAGCGGCCGGTCCAGGGGCGGGTGGCTACACCTTC. Translated: CASSEAAGPGAGGYTF.

V usage is TRBV5-4 and J usage is TRBJ1-4; TRBD1 might be the D (6 bases). Germline CDR1 is SGHNT and CDR2 is YYREEE (reference sequence). The CDR3 covers 14 residues. V shed 1 base and J shed 8 bases, with 12 bases lying between them. The CDR3 bases are TGTGCCAGCAGCTTGTCGGGGGCCAACGAAAAACTGTTTTTT. This translates into CASSLSGANEKLFF.

The chain combines TRBV12-3 or TRBV12-4 with TRBJ1-5, with 9 nucleotides matching TRBD1. CDR3 length equals 14 residues. The V gene end was trimmed by 7 bases and the J gene end by 6 bases; junction bases not matched to a gene: 7. Written as DNA, the CDR3 is TGTGCCAGCACCAGGACAGGGGTGACTCAGCCCCAGCATTTT. This sequence encodes CASTRTGVTQPQHF.

This clonotype was recorded at least ten times. The rearrangement joins TRBV19 to TRBJ1-1; no firm D call. V was pared by 4 bases and J by 4 bases, with 13 bases between. CDR3 size: 14 residues. Germline V gene lookup returns CDR1 LNHDA and CDR2 SQIVND (reference sequence). The CDR3 loop reads CASSTFSLGTEAFF. The CDR3 nucleotides read TGTGCCAGTAGTACTTTCAGTTTGGGCACTGAAGCTTTCTTT.

The chain couples TRBV7-9 to TRBJ1-2; 8 nucleotides agree with TRBD1. After removal of 3 bases from V and 7 bases from J, the junction contained 10 bases not matched to a gene. The CDR3 is made up of 15 amino acids. CDR1 is SEHNR and CDR2 is FQNEAQ in the germline V gene (reference sequence). The CDR3 DNA follows: TGTGCCAGCAGCTTCCCGGGGACAGGATCAGGTGGCTACACCTTC. The encoded protein is CASSFPGTGSGGYTF.

The rearrangement joins TRBV4-1 to TRBJ1-1; the match to TRBD1 covers 10 bases. The CDR3 runs 16 residues. The germline gives CDR1 MGHRA, CDR2 YSYEKL. V was pared by 1 base and J by 1 base, with 3 bases of the junction left unmatched. CDR3 bases: TGCGCCAGCAGCCAAGCGACAGGGGGCTCGAACACTGAAGCTTTCTTT. It is translated as CASSQATGGSNTEAFF.

The rearrangement links TRBV6-2 or TRBV6-3 to TRBJ2-3; 7 bases match TRBD1. Germline V lookup: CDR1 MNHEY, CDR2 SVGEGT. CDR3 length: 16 residues. V dropped 7 bases and J dropped 4; count of bases not matched to a gene: 14. The CDR3 DNA follows: TGTGCCAGCACCAAGACTCCGACAGGGAAAGCAGATACGCAGTATTTT. Protein: CASTKTPTGKADTQYF.

The V gene is TRBV2, the J gene TRBJ1-4; D call uncertain. This CDR3 region has 11 residues. Trimming removed 7 bases at V and 8 bases at J, with 8 bases between. CDR1 is SNHLY, CDR2 FYNNEI, per germline. CDR3 residues: CASTLLEKLFF. CDR3 sequence (DNA): TGTGCCAGCACTCTTCTGGAAAAACTGTTTTTT.

This clonotype was picked up a small number of times. The chain has TRBV20-1 and TRBJ2-3; no clear D gene. Trimming shortened V by 1 base and J by 4 bases, and 9 bases separated the two germline ends. Germline lookup yields CDR1 DFQATT and CDR2 SNEGSKA (reference sequence). The CDR3 loop spans 13 amino acids. The CDR3 loop is CSARGDLADTQYF. CDR3 DNA: TGCAGTGCTAGAGGTGACCTGGCAGATACGCAGTATTTT.

The rearrangement links TRBV5-1 to TRBJ2-3, with D hard to call. Trimming stripped 0 bases from V and 0 bases from J, with 11 bases between. In germline, CDR1 is SGHRS, CDR2 YFSETQ. This CDR3 has 16 amino acids. DNA of the CDR3: TGCGCCAGCAGCTTGGAGACGATTACTAGCACAGATACGCAGTATTTT. Protein product: CASSLETITSTDTQYF. The full variable domain, with the rest looked up from reference TRBV5-1 and TRBJ2-3, is KAGVTQTPRYLIKTRGQQVTLSCSPISGHRSVSWYQQTPGQGLQFLFEYFSETQRNKGNFPGRFSGRQFSNSRSEMNVSTLELGDSALYLCASSLETITSTDTQYFGPGTRLTVL.

The V call is TRBV12-5, the J call TRBJ1-1; D is perhaps TRBD1 (5 bases). V was trimmed by 1 base and J by 1 base, leaving 7 bases between them. Germline CDR1 reads LGHNT; CDR2 reads FRNRAP. The CDR3 covers 14 residues. CDR3 amino acids: CASGLETGNTEAFF. In nucleotides, the CDR3 is TGTGCTAGTGGTTTGGAAACAGGGAACACTGAAGCTTTCTTT.

This sequence joins TRBV9 and TRBJ1-2; D is unclear. Germline V gene sequence: CDR1 SGDLS, CDR2 YYNGEE. The ends were cut back, 4 bases at V and 3 bases at J, with 10 bases in the middle. The CDR3 has 13 amino acids. The CDR3 nucleotides are TGTGCCAGCAGCATCCGGGAGGACTATGGCTACACCTTC. Protein product: CASSIREDYGYTF.

There are a few counts of this clonotype. The chain recombines TRBV12-3 or TRBV12-4 with TRBJ1-2; no clear D gene. This CDR3 comprises 14 residues. The V end lost 6 bases, the J end lost 8 bases, and 19 bases lay between the germline ends. In nucleotides, the CDR3 is TGTGCCAGCAGCCTGGGGTCCAGGATTAGCGGCTACACCTTC. Amino acids: CASSLGSRISGYTF.

This clonotype was seen more than once but under ten times. The CDR3 spells CATSDPRGGGTQYF. CDR3 DNA: TGTGCCACCAGTGATCCGCGGGGGGGAGGGACCCAGTACTTC. This chain connects TRBV24-1 to TRBJ2-5; 9 nucleotides match TRBD2. With V trimmed by 3 bases and J by 7 bases, 5 bases remained unmatched. From germline, CDR1 is KGHDR and CDR2 SFDVKD. The CDR3 extends over 14 amino acids.